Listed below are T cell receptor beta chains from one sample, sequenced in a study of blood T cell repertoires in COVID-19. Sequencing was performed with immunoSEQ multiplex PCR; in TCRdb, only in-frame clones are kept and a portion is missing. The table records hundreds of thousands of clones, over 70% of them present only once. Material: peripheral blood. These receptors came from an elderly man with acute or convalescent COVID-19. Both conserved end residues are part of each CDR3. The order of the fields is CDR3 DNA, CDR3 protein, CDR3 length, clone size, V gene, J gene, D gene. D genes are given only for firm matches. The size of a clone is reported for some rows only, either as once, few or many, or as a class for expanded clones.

cdr3_nt: TGCAGTGCTAGTCCCCGGACTAGCGGGGTACTAACAGATACGCAGTATTTT
cdr3_aa: CSASPRTSGVLTDTQYF
cdr3_length: 17
clone_size: few
v_call: TRBV20-1
j_call: TRBJ2-3
d_call: TRBD2

cdr3_nt: TGTGCCAGCAGACCCGGACAGCCTTATGGCTACACCTTC
cdr3_aa: CASRPGQPYGYTF
cdr3_length: 13
clone_size: .
v_call: TRBV7-9
j_call: TRBJ1-2
d_call: .

cdr3_nt: TGTGCCAGCAGTGTGCGAGTAGGGGAGGGGCAGCCCCAGCATTTT
cdr3_aa: CASSVRVGEGQPQHF
cdr3_length: 15
clone_size: .
v_call: TRBV2
j_call: TRBJ1-5
d_call: .

cdr3_nt: TGTGCCAGCAGCGTAGGGCCGGTGGGGACAGGGGAGACCCAGTACTTC
cdr3_aa: CASSVGPVGTGETQYF
cdr3_length: 16
clone_size: .
v_call: TRBV9
j_call: TRBJ2-5
d_call: TRBD1

cdr3_nt: TGTGCCTGGGCTGACAGGAAGGCGGGCGAAAAACTGTTTTTT
cdr3_aa: CAWADRKAGEKLFF
cdr3_length: 14
clone_size: .
v_call: TRBV30
j_call: TRBJ1-4
d_call: .

cdr3_nt: TGTGCCAGCAGCCGACAGGTGGAAGATACGCAGTATTTT
cdr3_aa: CASSRQVEDTQYF
cdr3_length: 13
clone_size: .
v_call: TRBV2
j_call: TRBJ2-3
d_call: .

cdr3_nt: TGTGCCAGCAGCTTACGCAGGGGTGATACGGAGACCCAGTACTTC
cdr3_aa: CASSLRRGDTETQYF
cdr3_length: 15
clone_size: .
v_call: TRBV11-2
j_call: TRBJ2-5
d_call: .

cdr3_nt: TGTGCCATCAGTGAGTCGCGGACAGCCTACGAGCAGTACTTC
cdr3_aa: CAISESRTAYEQYF
cdr3_length: 14
clone_size: .
v_call: TRBV10-3
j_call: TRBJ2-7
d_call: .

cdr3_nt: TGTGCCAGCAGCTTGGCTTACAGGGCAGGGGAGCAGTACTTC
cdr3_aa: CASSLAYRAGEQYF
cdr3_length: 14
clone_size: many
v_call: TRBV5-5
j_call: TRBJ2-7
d_call: .

cdr3_nt: TGTGCCAGCCAGGGGTGGGGGAGCACAGATACGCAGTATTTT
cdr3_aa: CASQGWGSTDTQYF
cdr3_length: 14
clone_size: .
v_call: TRBV5-4
j_call: TRBJ2-3
d_call: .

cdr3_nt: TGTGCCAGTAGTCCACAGGGCGGCATGAACACTGAAGCTTTCTTT
cdr3_aa: CASSPQGGMNTEAFF
cdr3_length: 15
clone_size: .
v_call: TRBV19
j_call: TRBJ1-1
d_call: .

cdr3_nt: TGTGCCAGCAGTGCTCAGCGGGGGGGCAGTGCAGATACGCAGTATTTT
cdr3_aa: CASSAQRGGSADTQYF
cdr3_length: 16
clone_size: once
v_call: TRBV2
j_call: TRBJ2-3
d_call: TRBD2

cdr3_nt: TGTGCCAGCAGTTCAACGGGACTAGCGGGGCAAGAGACCCAGTACTTC
cdr3_aa: CASSSTGLAGQETQYF
cdr3_length: 16
clone_size: .
v_call: TRBV27
j_call: TRBJ2-5
d_call: TRBD2

cdr3_nt: TGTGCCAGCAGGAACAGGTACGGGCAGGAGACCCAGTACTTC
cdr3_aa: CASRNRYGQETQYF
cdr3_length: 14
clone_size: .
v_call: TRBV6-5
j_call: TRBJ2-5
d_call: .

cdr3_nt: TGTGCCAGCAGTCGAAGGTCGGGAGGACTAGCGGGAGGGCCAGTTTTCTTC
cdr3_aa: CASSRRSGGLAGGPVFF
cdr3_length: 17
clone_size: many
v_call: TRBV28
j_call: TRBJ2-1
d_call: TRBD2

cdr3_nt: TGTGCCAGCAGCTCCTTTGCGGGGTGGCAAGAGACCCAGTACTTC
cdr3_aa: CASSSFAGWQETQYF
cdr3_length: 15
clone_size: .
v_call: TRBV7-9
j_call: TRBJ2-5
d_call: .

cdr3_nt: TGTGCCAGCATCCAACTTCAAAGACGGGACAGGGTATTTGTTATTGGTGAAAAACTGTTTTTT
cdr3_aa: CASIQLQRRDRVFVIGEKLFF
cdr3_length: 21
clone_size: .
v_call: TRBV7-8
j_call: TRBJ1-4
d_call: TRBD1

cdr3_nt: TGCAGCGCTCCGGGACAGAACCAAGAGACCCAGTACTTC
cdr3_aa: CSAPGQNQETQYF
cdr3_length: 13
clone_size: .
v_call: TRBV29-1
j_call: TRBJ2-5
d_call: TRBD1

cdr3_nt: TGCGCCAGCAGCGGCGACGGAGGGATGGGAAACACCATATATTTT
cdr3_aa: CASSGDGGMGNTIYF
cdr3_length: 15
clone_size: .
v_call: TRBV5-1
j_call: TRBJ1-3
d_call: .

cdr3_nt: TGTGCCAGCACCGCGGGAGGGTTGGGTGAGCAGTACTTC
cdr3_aa: CASTAGGLGEQYF
cdr3_length: 13
clone_size: .
v_call: TRBV3-1/TRBV3-2
j_call: TRBJ2-7
d_call: TRBD2

cdr3_nt: TGTGCCAGCAGCACCACCTCTACGCTAGCGGCGTCCTACAATGAGCAGTTCTTC
cdr3_aa: CASSTTSTLAASYNEQFF
cdr3_length: 18
clone_size: .
v_call: TRBV7-8
j_call: TRBJ2-1
d_call: TRBD2

cdr3_nt: TGTGCCAGCGACAGGGATTTGAACACCGGGGAGCTGTTTTTT
cdr3_aa: CASDRDLNTGELFF
cdr3_length: 14
clone_size: .
v_call: TRBV2
j_call: TRBJ2-2
d_call: TRBD1

cdr3_nt: TGTGCCAGCCAAAGAGGCGGACAGGGGGTTGACTATGGCTACACCTTC
cdr3_aa: CASQRGGQGVDYGYTF
cdr3_length: 16
clone_size: .
v_call: TRBV21-1
j_call: TRBJ1-2
d_call: .

cdr3_nt: TGTGCCAGCAGTGAATGGGGGGGACAGGGCACTGAAGCTTTCTTT
cdr3_aa: CASSEWGGQGTEAFF
cdr3_length: 15
clone_size: .
v_call: TRBV6-1
j_call: TRBJ1-1
d_call: TRBD1

cdr3_nt: TGTGCCAGCTCACCCCAGCGGGAGGGCCAAGGGACCCAGTACTTC
cdr3_aa: CASSPQREGQGTQYF
cdr3_length: 15
clone_size: .
v_call: TRBV18
j_call: TRBJ2-5
d_call: TRBD2

cdr3_nt: TGTGCCAGCGTTCTGGACGGAGGTTATCAGCCCCAGCATTTT
cdr3_aa: CASVLDGGYQPQHF
cdr3_length: 14
clone_size: .
v_call: TRBV6-5
j_call: TRBJ1-5
d_call: .

cdr3_nt: TGTGCCAGCAAGGGAGCCGGGACTAGCGACTACAATGAGCAGTTCTTC
cdr3_aa: CASKGAGTSDYNEQFF
cdr3_length: 16
clone_size: .
v_call: TRBV28
j_call: TRBJ2-1
d_call: TRBD2

cdr3_nt: TGTGCCAGCTCACCAGTTTTATTATTCACCGGGGAGCTGTTTTTT
cdr3_aa: CASSPVLLFTGELFF
cdr3_length: 15
clone_size: .
v_call: TRBV18
j_call: TRBJ2-2
d_call: .

cdr3_nt: TGTGCCAGCGCACCCGCCAGAAACGCCGAAGCTTTCTTT
cdr3_aa: CASAPARNAEAFF
cdr3_length: 13
clone_size: .
v_call: TRBV12-3/TRBV12-4
j_call: TRBJ1-1
d_call: .

cdr3_nt: TGTGCCAGCAGCTTAAGTTCGCGGGGGGGAGGAGATACGCAGTATTTT
cdr3_aa: CASSLSSRGGGDTQYF
cdr3_length: 16
clone_size: .
v_call: TRBV7-9
j_call: TRBJ2-3
d_call: TRBD2

cdr3_nt: TGTGCCAGCAGCTTAGGAGCGGCCCTGGGCACAGATACGCAGTATTTT
cdr3_aa: CASSLGAALGTDTQYF
cdr3_length: 16
clone_size: .
v_call: TRBV7-2
j_call: TRBJ2-3
d_call: .

cdr3_nt: TGCGCCAGCAGCTCGGGACTAGCGGGCTCAGGGACCGGGGAGCTGTTTTTT
cdr3_aa: CASSSGLAGSGTGELFF
cdr3_length: 17
clone_size: .
v_call: TRBV5-1
j_call: TRBJ2-2
d_call: TRBD2

cdr3_nt: TGTGCCAGCAGTTTCGAGGCCCCCCCCCTCGGGGCGAACACCGGGGAGCTGTTTTTT
cdr3_aa: CASSFEAPPLGANTGELFF
cdr3_length: 19
clone_size: .
v_call: TRBV27
j_call: TRBJ2-2
d_call: .